What follows are 32 T cell receptor beta chains derived from one specimen sequenced in a study of T cells in Graves' hyperthyroidism and ophthalmopathy. Amplified regions were TCR beta CDR3 sequences from RNA transcripts. In the first-round RT-PCR of the TCR CDR3, the HTBI primer set was used. A single record per CDR3 protein comes from TCRdb applying MiXCR to the multiplex PCR reads. The profile shows 450,000 to 700,000 distinct CDR3 sequences, just over 45% of them singletons. The specimen sequenced was peripheral blood or thyroid tissue (not recorded which). The receptor source for this set is an adult woman with Graves' disease, either hyperthyroidism or ophthalmopathy (not recorded which).

The count of this clonotype is one. The rearrangement uses TRBV11-2 and TRBJ2-7; D unresolved. Trimming took off 0 bases at V and 6 bases at J, with 15 bases between the two ends. This CDR3 spans 15 amino acids. CDR1 and CDR2 (germline): SGHAT, FQNNGV. CDR3 residues: CASSLEPSDVFEQYF. The CDR3 DNA sequence: TGTGCCAGCAGCTTAGAACCCAGCGATGTTTTCGAGCAGTACTTC.

This clonotype was detected a few times. CDR3 sequence reads: CASSLRGVLGYTF. The CDR3 bases are TGTGCCAGCAGCTTACGAGGCGTGCTTGGCTACACCTTC. The chain recombines TRBV7-9 with TRBJ1-2; D unresolved. The ends were cut back, 2 bases at V and 7 bases at J, with 11 bases in the middle. CDR1 and CDR2 from the germline V gene are SEHNR and FQNEAQ (reference sequence). The CDR3 runs 13 residues.

The chain carries TRBV25-1 and TRBJ2-7; either TRBD1 or TRBD2 may fit D (8 bases each). CDR1 is MGHDK, CDR2 SYGVNS, per germline. The CDR3 has 18 amino acids. V lost 5 bases and J lost 5, with 28 bases in between. CDR3 coding DNA: TGTGCCAGCAGTCTCGGGACAGGCCCCCTTCGCGGGAGGCACGAGCAGTACTTC. Translating it yields CASSLGTGPLRGRHEQYF.

This rearrangement joins TRBV5-1 to TRBJ1-2; 8 positions match TRBD1. V dropped 5 bases and J dropped 6; count of bases not matched to a gene: 6. From germline, CDR1 is SGHRS and CDR2 YFSETQ. The CDR3 length is 13 residues. Here the CDR3 reads CASRPGQGNGYTF. The CDR3, as DNA: TGCGCCAGCAGACCTGGACAGGGTAATGGCTACACCTTC.

This clonotype was seen repeatedly, ten times or more. This rearrangement joins TRBV29-1 to TRBJ1-5; maybe TRBD1 (5 bases). This CDR3 is built from 13 residues. The germline V gene encodes CDR1 SQVTM and CDR2 ANQGSEA. The V and J ends lost 4 bases and 5 bases respectively, with 12 bases between them. This CDR3 reads CSVGGAIDQPQHF. DNA for the CDR3: TGCAGCGTTGGTGGGGCCATCGATCAGCCCCAGCATTTT.

Many counts were recorded for this clonotype. CDR3 sequence reads: CASSSAGNNQPQHF. The CDR3 region has the DNA TGTGCCAGCAGTTCTGCTGGGAACAATCAGCCCCAGCATTTT. This chain uses TRBV27 with TRBJ1-5; no firm D call. V was trimmed by 4 bases and J by 3 bases, leaving 10 bases between them. CDR1 MNHEY and CDR2 SMNVEV come from the germline V gene (reference sequence). The CDR3 totals 14 residues.

The genes are TRBV2 and TRBJ2-1, with D perhaps matching TRBD1 or TRBD2 (5 bases each). The CDR3 consists of 14 residues. Trimming left V 6 bases short and J 0 bases short, with 9 bases between. Germline V gene sequence: CDR1 SNHLY, CDR2 FYNNEI. CDR3 region: CASRAGTSYNEQFF. The CDR3 DNA reads as TGTGCCAGCAGGGCAGGGACCTCCTACAATGAGCAGTTCTTC.

Many counts were recorded for this clonotype. The chain uses TRBV6-2 or TRBV6-3 and TRBJ1-1; 7 bases map to TRBD1. Trimming took 10 bases from V and 6 from J; bases not matched to a gene: 5. This CDR3 is 11 amino acids long. The germline CDR1 and CDR2 sequences are MNHEY and SVGEGT. In DNA form, the CDR3 reads TGTGCCACCCGGCAGGGGGCTGAAGCTTTCTTT. Protein sequence: CATRQGAEAFF.

This clonotype was counted many times. The chain recombines TRBV6-6 with TRBJ1-3; 9 nucleotides agree with TRBD1. V lost 6 bases and J lost 3; bases outside the gene matches: 9. The CDR3 runs 16 residues. Germline loops: CDR1 MNHNY, CDR2 SVGAGI (reference sequence). In DNA, the CDR3 is TGTGCCAGCAGAATGGGACAGGGAGTAGTTGGAAACACCATATATTTT. It codes for CASRMGQGVVGNTIYF.

The table lists this clonotype with a count of one. Compared with germline, one end of the junction differs, possibly owing to a read error. The chain has TRBV29-1 and TRBJ1-4; D is unresolved. This CDR3 is 12 amino acids long. CDR1 and CDR2 (germline): SQVTM, ANQGSEA. The CDR3 nucleotides are TGCAGCGCTGCTTTCGAATATGAAAAAATGTTTTTT. It codes for CSAAFEYEKMFF.

This clonotype showed up just a few times. The chain combines TRBV15 with TRBJ1-6; maybe TRBD1 (6 bases). CDR1 is LNHNV, CDR2 YYDKDF, per germline (reference sequence). The CDR3 runs to 17 residues. V lost 7 bases to trimming and J lost 11 bases, with 27 bases between them. CDR3: CATTLAGASIQFAPLHF. CDR3 nucleotides: TGTGCCACCACCTTGGCGGGGGCCTCAATCCAGTTTGCACCCCTCCACTTT.

This clonotype was seen a handful of times. This rearrangement joins TRBV9 to TRBJ1-6; D not resolved. Germline CDR1 reads SGDLS; CDR2 reads YYNGEE. The CDR3 loop spans 11 amino acids. Trimming pared 4 bases from V and 7 bases from J, leaving 3 bases between. This CDR3 reads CASSRNSPLHF. In DNA form, the CDR3 reads TGTGCCAGCAGCCGGAATTCACCCCTCCACTTT. Variable domain in full (rest from reference TRBV9 and TRBJ1-6): DSGVTQTPKHLITATGQRVTLRCSPRSGDLSVYWYQQSLDQGLQFLIQYYNGEERAKGNILERFSAQQFPDLHSELNLSSLELGDSALYFCASSRNSPLHFGNGTRLTVT.

Concerning this clonotype: A junction end diverges from the germline sequence, so it may reflect a read error. The chain has TRBV2 and TRBJ2-5; D tentatively reads TRBD1 or TRBD2 (7 bases each). This CDR3 has 12 residues. CDR1 and CDR2 (germline): SNHLY, FYNNEI. The CDR3 DNA follows: TGTGCCGGCAGGGGGGGGCAAGAGACCCAGTACTTC. Amino acids: CAGRGGQETQYF.

The table lists this clonotype with many counts. The J gene is TRBJ1-5, the V gene TRBV20-1, with D possibly matching TRBD1 (6 bases). V was trimmed by 4 bases and J by 4 bases, leaving 14 bases between them. CDR1 and CDR2 from the germline V gene are DFQATT and SNEGSKA (reference sequence). CDR3 length equals 14 residues. The CDR3 is CSAMAGTSNQPQHF. DNA of the CDR3: TGCAGTGCTATGGCCGGGACATCTAATCAGCCCCAGCATTTT.

This clonotype was detected only once. This sequence may be a read error, since a much larger clone differs from it by one base. V and J are TRBV13 and TRBJ2-7; 7 bases agree with TRBD2. Germline values: CDR1 PRHDT, CDR2 FYEKMQ (reference sequence). CDR3 length equals 17 residues. The CDR3 sequence is CASNLGRPGLSTYEQYF. The DNA for the CDR3 is TGTGCCAGCAACTTAGGTAGACCGGGACTATCGACCTACGAGCAGTACTTC.

The CDR3 reads CSGARGTQYF. Written as DNA, the CDR3 is TGCAGCGGGGCGAGGGGGACCCAGTACTTC. V usage is TRBV29-1 and J usage is TRBJ2-5; D assignment may be TRBD1 or TRBD2 (5 bases each). The CDR3 is 10 amino acids. The V and J ends lost 7 bases and 7 bases respectively, with 10 bases between them. CDR1 and CDR2 (germline): SQVTM, ANQGSEA.

This clonotype was counted ten times or more. The rearrangement uses TRBV20-1 and TRBJ1-5; no clear D. CDR1 is DFQATT and CDR2 is SNEGSKA in the germline V gene (reference sequence). V was shortened by 8 bases and J by 0 bases, with 17 bases between the two germline ends. This CDR3 has 15 residues. In nucleotides, the CDR3 is TGCAGTCTTGCCCCTTTTAGGTATAGCAATCAGCCCCAGCATTTT. Its protein is CSLAPFRYSNQPQHF.

The chain is built from TRBV7-3 and TRBJ2-2; TRBD1 aligns across 7 bases. The CDR3 has 15 amino acids. Germline CDR1 is SGHTA and CDR2 is FQGTGA. The J segment lost 2 bases and the V segment lost 5 bases, leaving 5 bases of the junction unmatched. The CDR3 spells CASSPWDSNTGELFF. CDR3 sequence (DNA): TGTGCCAGCAGCCCCTGGGACAGTAACACCGGGGAGCTGTTTTTT.

This clonotype was counted a few times. The gene calls are TRBV2 and TRBJ1-4; 7 bases are shared with TRBD1. This CDR3 is built from 18 residues. The germline V gene has CDR1 SNHLY and CDR2 FYNNEI. Unmatched junction bases numbered 11, after V lost 4 bases and J lost 0 bases. CDR3 DNA sequence: TGTGCCAGCAGTGCCGACAGGGAAAGCACCTCAACTAATGAAAAACTGTTTTTT. This codes for CASSADRESTSTNEKLFF.

This clonotype was counted between two and nine times. The chain recombines TRBV7-2 with TRBJ1-1; no clear D gene. From germline, CDR1 is SGHTA and CDR2 FQGNSA. The CDR3 has 15 amino acids. Trimming removed 2 bases from V and 5 bases from J, with 15 bases in between. The CDR3 DNA follows: TGTGCCAGCAGCTTAACCCGAATTCCGGGTACTGAAGCTTTCTTT. It yields the protein CASSLTRIPGTEAFF.

This clonotype has a handful of counts. The V gene is TRBV10-3, the J gene TRBJ2-7, with D tentatively TRBD1 (6 bases). CDR1 and CDR2 from the germline V gene are ENHRY and SYGVKD. Trimming removed 0 bases at V and 4 bases at J, with 10 bases between. CDR3 length: 14 amino acids. The chain's CDR3 is CAISESTGSYEQYF. The DNA for the CDR3 is TGTGCCATCAGTGAGTCGACAGGTTCTTACGAGCAGTACTTC.

The chain employs TRBV10-3 and TRBJ2-6; 9 bases align to TRBD1. The CDR3 runs to 18 residues. The germline V gene encodes CDR1 ENHRY and CDR2 SYGVKD. V lost 0 bases to trimming and J lost 2 bases; unmatched junction nucleotides: 5. CDR3 residues: CAISESAGTGTGANVLTF. The CDR3 coding sequence is TGTGCCATCAGTGAGTCAGCCGGGACAGGGACTGGGGCCAACGTCCTGACTTTC.

Points on this clonotype: This may be a read error, as it is one base from a much larger clone. V and J are TRBV3-1 and TRBJ1-1, with 7 positions matching TRBD1. Germline V gene sequence: CDR1 LGHDT, CDR2 YNNKEL (reference sequence). V lost 8 bases to trimming and J lost 3 bases; unmatched junction nucleotides: 9. The CDR3 is 14 amino acids. The CDR3 DNA reads TGTGCCAGCGGCGCGACAGGGAGTGACACTGAAGCTTTCTTT. Encoded protein: CASGATGSDTEAFF. Full variable domain (rest looked up from reference TRBV3-1 and TRBJ1-1): DTAVSQTPKYLVTQMGNDKSIKCEQNLGHDTMYWYKQDSKKFLKIMFSYNNKELIINETVPNRFSPKSPDKAHLNLHINSLELGDSAVYFCASGATGSDTEAFFGQGTRLTVV.

The CDR3 DNA sequence: TGTGCCATCAGTGAGGCCAGGGGTCACGAGCAGTACTTC. Translated, it gives CAISEARGHEQYF. The rearrangement links TRBV10-3 to TRBJ2-7; a possible D gene is TRBD1 (6 bases). V was cut by 2 bases and J by 5 bases, with 10 bases left in between. The germline CDR1 and CDR2 sequences are ENHRY and SYGVKD. The CDR3 contains 13 residues.

The chain recombines TRBV6-2 or TRBV6-3 with TRBJ1-5, with D maybe TRBD1 (5 bases). Germline V gives CDR1 MNHEY, CDR2 SVGEGT. This CDR3 is built from 14 residues. V dropped 8 bases and J dropped 1 base, with 12 bases sitting between them. The CDR3 reads CASDGQGSNQPQHF. The CDR3 nucleotides are TGTGCCAGCGATGGGCAGGGCAGCAATCAGCCCCAGCATTTT.

This clonotype was seen more than once but under ten times. This sequence joins TRBV12-3 or TRBV12-4 and TRBJ2-7, with 8 bases matching TRBD2. The CDR3 has 14 amino acids. The V segment lost 2 bases and the J segment 7 bases; nucleotides outside the gene matches: 7. The CDR3 nucleotides read TGTGCCAGCAGTTTAAGCGGGAGAGTGTCTGAGCAGTACTTC. Translated: CASSLSGRVSEQYF.

The genes are TRBV7-8 and TRBJ2-5, with a possible D match to TRBD1 (5 bases). CDR3 length equals 14 residues. Trimming pared 2 bases from V and 7 bases from J, leaving 14 bases between. Per the germline V gene, CDR1 is SGHVS and CDR2 is FQNEAQ. CDR3 protein: CASSLSTALRTQYF. The DNA of the CDR3 is TGTGCCAGCAGCTTATCGACAGCCCTCAGGACCCAGTACTTC.

This clonotype was seen at least ten times. This CDR3 reads CASSSGGTGGLYEQYF. The CDR3 DNA follows: TGTGCCAGCAGCTCAGGGGGGACAGGGGGATTGTACGAGCAGTACTTC. The rearrangement uses TRBV11-2 and TRBJ2-7; 11 bases are shared with TRBD1. The trim removed 4 bases at V and 4 bases at J, leaving 9 bases unmatched. Germline loops: CDR1 SGHAT, CDR2 FQNNGV. The CDR3 is made up of 16 amino acids.

DNA of the CDR3: TGTGCCAGCAGAGATGGGGAGTCTGGAAACACCATATATTTT. The encoded protein is CASRDGESGNTIYF. V is TRBV12-3 or TRBV12-4 and J is TRBJ1-3; D is ambiguous. This CDR3 has 14 residues. The V end lost 6 bases, the J end lost 1 base, and 10 bases lay between the germline ends.

This clonotype has only a few counts. The rearrangement uses TRBV7-6 and TRBJ1-4; D is unresolved. CDR1 and CDR2 (germline): SGHVS, FNYEAQ. V was clipped by 10 bases and J by 9 bases, with 15 bases between them. The length of the CDR3 is 12 residues. Here the CDR3 DNA reads TGTGCCACTAGATTGGGAGGAAAAAAACTGTTTTTT. It translates to CATRLGGKKLFF.

This clonotype has just a few counts. The rearrangement links TRBV9 to TRBJ2-3; no clear D gene. CDR1 SGDLS and CDR2 YYNGEE come from the germline V gene. This CDR3 is 14 amino acids long. Trimming left V 4 bases short and J 1 base short, with 10 bases between. CDR3 in amino acids: CASSPSPRTDTQYF. In DNA form, the CDR3 reads TGTGCCAGCAGCCCTTCCCCTCGCACAGATACGCAGTATTTT.

This clonotype was seen many times. CDR3 amino acids: CASSPRESQETQYF. The CDR3 DNA reads TGTGCCAGCAGTCCGCGTGAGTCCCAAGAGACCCAGTACTTC. The chain has TRBV6-2 or TRBV6-3 and TRBJ2-5, with D hard to call. This CDR3 contains 14 residues. Trimming removed 5 bases from V and 1 base from J, with 11 bases in between. Germline V gene sequence: CDR1 MNHEY, CDR2 SVGEGT.